The 13 T cell receptor beta chains listed next were all sequenced from one sample in a study of shared clonotypes between healthy human individuals. Libraries were prepared by immunoSEQ multiplex PCR; TCRdb keeps only in-frame clonotypes and omits some of them. This sample has around 1,000,000 clones; around 77% occur once, and the top ten carry roughly 0.9%. Source material: memory CD4+ T cells from PBMCs. Subset indicated: CD45RA-negative fraction. All receptors come from a man younger than 35 in good health. Some clones in this sample may be carry-over from other donors' samples.

This chain joins TRBV5-1 and TRBJ1-1; no firm D call. CDR1 is SGHRS, CDR2 YFSETQ, per germline. CDR3 size: 14 residues. With 2 bases removed from V and 1 base from J, the gap between germline ends came to 9 bases. The CDR3 loop reads CASSFTVENTEAFF. DNA for the CDR3: TGCGCCAGCAGCTTCACGGTGGAGAACACTGAAGCTTTCTTT.

This chain connects TRBV2 to TRBJ1-5; 8 bases are a match to TRBD1. Per the germline V gene, CDR1 is SNHLY and CDR2 is FYNNEI. This CDR3 is 14 amino acids long. J was trimmed by 6 bases and V by 5 bases; bases with no gene match: 6. Written as DNA, the CDR3 is TGTGCCAGCAGTAGAGGGACAGGACTTCAGCCCCAGCATTTT. It is translated as CASSRGTGLQPQHF.

This clone was detected a few times. This sequence joins TRBV28 and TRBJ1-1; no clear D. Trimming removed 4 bases at V and 7 bases at J, with 22 bases between. The CDR3 length is 16 residues. The germline V gene encodes CDR1 MDHEN and CDR2 SYDVKM. The CDR3, as DNA: TGTGCCAGCAGTTCATATTCCCGAGACATTCTCGGTGAAGCTTTCTTT. It yields the protein CASSSYSRDILGEAFF.

About this clone: With only one base between it and a far larger clone, this is likely a read error. The chain links TRBV6-1 to TRBJ2-3; either TRBD1 or TRBD2 may supply D (6 bases each). V gave up 6 bases and J gave up 2 bases, with 9 bases separating them. The CDR3 runs to 13 residues. CDR1 and CDR2 (germline): MNHNS, SASEGT. Written as DNA, the CDR3 is TGTGCCAGCAGGCCGGGGGCCACAGATACGCAGTATTTT. This sequence encodes CASRPGATDTQYF.

The chain combines TRBV29-1 with TRBJ2-6, with 9 bases fitting TRBD2. CDR1 SQVTM and CDR2 ANQGSEA come from the germline V gene. The CDR3 runs to 16 residues. V was clipped by 5 bases and J by 3 bases; unmatched bases: 8. CDR3 in amino acids: CSVPMGLAFGANVLTF. DNA of the CDR3: TGCAGCGTTCCAATGGGACTAGCTTTTGGGGCCAACGTCCTGACTTTC.

This clone has more than one count but fewer than ten. The chain uses TRBV30 and TRBJ1-1; D is uncertain. The V end was cut by 1 base, the J end by 3 bases, with 6 bases between. The germline gives CDR1 GTSNPN, CDR2 SVGIG (reference sequence). CDR3 length equals 12 residues. The CDR3 DNA follows: TGTGCCTGGAGTGGATCGTACACTGAAGCTTTCTTT. Translation gives CAWSGSYTEAFF.

The chain joins TRBV27 to TRBJ2-3; D remains unclear. There are 13 residues in the CDR3. CDR1 is MNHEY, CDR2 SMNVEV, per germline (reference sequence). V was pared by 6 bases and J by 6 bases, with 13 bases between. CDR3 sequence: CASRVVVSDTQYF. The CDR3 nucleotides are TGTGCCAGCAGAGTAGTGGTTTCGGATACGCAGTATTTT.

The chain combines TRBV5-5 with TRBJ2-6; D unresolved. Trimming stripped 5 bases from V and 0 bases from J, with 12 bases between. The CDR3 is 16 residues long. CDR1 is SGHKS, CDR2 YYEKEE, per germline (reference sequence). CDR3 coding DNA: TGTGCCAGCAGTTCCTTAATAGGCTCTGGGGCCAACGTCCTGACTTTC. The encoded protein is CASSSLIGSGANVLTF.

This clone has a count of ten or more. This chain connects TRBV2 to TRBJ1-1; 7 positions agree with TRBD1. The CDR3 covers 14 residues. After removal of 7 bases from V and 0 bases from J, the junction contained 5 bases not matched to a gene. The germline CDR1 and CDR2 sequences are SNHLY and FYNNEI. In DNA form, the CDR3 reads TGTGCCAGCACTGACCAGGGGGTGAACACTGAAGCTTTCTTT. This translates into CASTDQGVNTEAFF.

The rearrangement links TRBV27 to TRBJ2-6; no definite D call. The V gene lost 4 bases and the J gene lost 4 bases, with 8 bases spanning the gap. Germline V gene lookup returns CDR1 MNHEY and CDR2 SMNVEV (reference sequence). The CDR3 is 14 amino acids. CDR3 in amino acids: CASSSRLGANVLTF. The CDR3 DNA follows: TGTGCCAGCAGTTCCAGGCTCGGGGCCAACGTCCTGACTTTC. Full variable domain (missing parts from reference TRBV27 and TRBJ2-6): EAQVTQNPRYLITVTGKKLTVTCSQNMNHEYMSWYRQDPGLGLRQIYYSMNVEVTDKGDVPEGYKVSRKEKRNFPLILESPSPNQTSLYFCASSSRLGANVLTFGAGSRLTVL.

This clone was counted only a few times. The chain has TRBV4-1 and TRBJ2-7; D remains unclear. The germline gives CDR1 MGHRA, CDR2 YSYEKL. Trimming took 4 bases from V and 0 from J, leaving 13 bases between them. The length of the CDR3 is 15 residues. CDR3 region: CASSLSLSGSYEQYF. The CDR3, as DNA: TGCGCCAGCAGCCTTAGTTTATCGGGCTCCTACGAGCAGTACTTC.

This clone was seen a few times. This sequence joins TRBV27 and TRBJ1-5, with 7 positions matching TRBD1. V gave up 4 bases and J gave up 1 base; unmatched junction bases: 13. This CDR3 comprises 18 residues. Germline-derived CDR1 and CDR2 are MNHEY and SMNVEV (reference sequence). In DNA, the CDR3 is TGTGCCAGCAGTTCTAATACCCACGACAGGGTGAGCAATCAGCCCCAGCATTTT. Residues: CASSSNTHDRVSNQPQHF.

The chain links TRBV5-1 to TRBJ2-6; D tentatively reads TRBD1 or TRBD2 (6 bases each). CDR1 and CDR2 (germline): SGHRS, YFSETQ. The germline V and J ends were trimmed by 4 bases and 0 bases, with 11 bases remaining between them. The CDR3 loop spans 16 amino acids. CDR3 in amino acids: CASSQRGVSGANVLTF. CDR3 nucleotides: TGCGCCAGCAGCCAAAGGGGGGTCTCTGGGGCCAACGTCCTGACTTTC.